These T cell receptor beta chains were read from a single sample in a study of shared clonotypes between healthy human individuals. Assay used: immunoSEQ multiplex PCR; TCRdb lists only in-frame clones, some missing. The table records over a million clones, approximately 72% of them present only once. The material sequenced was memory CD4+ T cells sorted from blood. These TCRs come from a man between 18 and 29 years old in good health. Each CDR3 is given with its conserved first and last residue. D genes are given only for firm matches. Some rows mark clone size as missing; the rest say once, few, many or name a class of expanded clone.

d_gene: TRBD1
len: 16
abundance: NA
j_gene: TRBJ2-1
v_gene: TRBV7-9
CDR3aa: CASSLTGTGGRNEQFF
CDR3nt: TGTGCCAGCAGCTTAACCGGGACAGGGGGCCGCAATGAGCAGTTCTTC

d_gene: TRBD1
len: 18
abundance: NA
j_gene: TRBJ1-6
v_gene: TRBV2
CDR3aa: CASSEGDRGWRDYSPLHF
CDR3nt: TGTGCCAGCAGTGAGGGGGACAGGGGGTGGAGGGACTATTCACCCCTCCACTTT

d_gene: NA
len: 13
abundance: NA
j_gene: TRBJ1-4
v_gene: TRBV4-1
CDR3aa: CASSKGPAEKLFF
CDR3nt: TGCGCCAGCAGCAAAGGACCAGCGGAAAAACTGTTTTTT

d_gene: NA
len: 12
abundance: few
j_gene: TRBJ1-6
v_gene: TRBV25-1
CDR3aa: CASSEPGQPLHF
CDR3nt: TGTGCCAGCAGTGAACCCGGACAACCCCTCCACTTT

d_gene: TRBD1
len: 14
abundance: NA
j_gene: TRBJ2-3
v_gene: TRBV10-3
CDR3aa: CAIRGTGVTDTQYF
CDR3nt: TGTGCCATCAGAGGGACAGGGGTCACAGATACGCAGTATTTT

d_gene: TRBD2
len: 15
abundance: NA
j_gene: TRBJ2-5
v_gene: TRBV28
CDR3aa: CASRRLAGGQETQYF
CDR3nt: TGTGCCAGCAGAAGACTAGCGGGGGGCCAAGAGACCCAGTACTTC

d_gene: TRBD1
len: 14
abundance: NA
j_gene: TRBJ1-1
v_gene: TRBV4-1
CDR3aa: CASSQEWRTGEAFF
CDR3nt: TGCGCCAGCAGCCAAGAATGGAGGACAGGTGAAGCTTTCTTT

d_gene: TRBD1
len: 15
abundance: NA
j_gene: TRBJ1-1
v_gene: TRBV5-1
CDR3aa: CASSLTGQTNTEAFF
CDR3nt: TGCGCCAGCAGCTTGACGGGACAGACGAACACTGAAGCTTTCTTT

d_gene: NA
len: 13
abundance: NA
j_gene: TRBJ1-2
v_gene: TRBV7-9
CDR3aa: CASSLEGRYGYTF
CDR3nt: TGTGCCAGCAGCTTAGAGGGACGTTATGGCTACACCTTC

d_gene: NA
len: 14
abundance: NA
j_gene: TRBJ1-1
v_gene: TRBV5-1
CDR3aa: CASRESWGGTEAFF
CDR3nt: TGCGCCAGCAGGGAATCTTGGGGAGGCACTGAAGCTTTCTTT

d_gene: NA
len: 15
abundance: NA
j_gene: TRBJ1-5
v_gene: TRBV5-6
CDR3aa: CASSLQGPSNQPQHF
CDR3nt: TGTGCCAGCAGCTTGCAGGGGCCTAGCAATCAGCCCCAGCATTTT

d_gene: NA
len: 18
abundance: once
j_gene: TRBJ1-6
v_gene: TRBV19
CDR3aa: CASSIAGSRQGGDSPLHF
CDR3nt: TGTGCCAGTAGTATAGCCGGATCCAGGCAGGGTGGAGATTCACCCCTCCACTTT

d_gene: NA
len: 17
abundance: once
j_gene: TRBJ2-6
v_gene: TRBV11-1
CDR3aa: CASSLAQGSSGANVQTF
CDR3nt: TGTGCCAGCAGCTTAGCGCAAGGGAGCTCTGGGGCCAACGTCCAGACTTTC

d_gene: NA
len: 18
abundance: NA
j_gene: TRBJ2-2
v_gene: TRBV27
CDR3aa: CASTRPTGRELNTGELFF
CDR3nt: TGTGCCAGCACCCGCCCCACAGGGCGCGAGCTGAACACCGGGGAGCTGTTTTTT

d_gene: TRBD2
len: 15
abundance: NA
j_gene: TRBJ2-1
v_gene: TRBV4-1
CDR3aa: CASSFSGRGYNEQFF
CDR3nt: TGTGCCAGCAGCTTTAGCGGGAGAGGCTACAATGAGCAGTTCTTC

d_gene: NA
len: 13
abundance: NA
j_gene: TRBJ2-5
v_gene: TRBV10-2
CDR3aa: CASSEQERETQYF
CDR3nt: TGCGCCAGCAGTGAACAGGAGCGAGAGACCCAGTACTTC

d_gene: TRBD1
len: 15
abundance: few
j_gene: TRBJ1-5
v_gene: TRBV28
CDR3aa: CASRHRGNSNQPQHF
CDR3nt: TGTGCCAGCAGACACAGGGGGAATAGCAATCAGCCCCAGCATTTT

d_gene: NA
len: 14
abundance: few
j_gene: TRBJ1-2
v_gene: TRBV4-2
CDR3aa: CASSQDLDSYGYTF
CDR3nt: TGTGCCAGCAGCCAAGATCTTGACAGTTATGGCTACACCTTC

d_gene: NA
len: 16
abundance: NA
j_gene: TRBJ2-3
v_gene: TRBV10-3
CDR3aa: CAISDIKLSFADTQYF
CDR3nt: TGTGCCATCAGTGATATTAAGCTGTCATTTGCAGATACGCAGTATTTT

d_gene: TRBD2
len: 16
abundance: NA
j_gene: TRBJ2-3
v_gene: TRBV4-1
CDR3aa: CASSQGGGGSSDTQYF
CDR3nt: TGCGCCAGCAGCCAAGGCGGCGGCGGGAGTTCTGATACGCAGTATTTT

d_gene: NA
len: 14
abundance: NA
j_gene: TRBJ2-7
v_gene: TRBV2
CDR3aa: CASSGRGDVYEQYF
CDR3nt: TGTGCCAGCAGTGGGCGAGGGGACGTTTACGAGCAGTACTTC

d_gene: NA
len: 15
abundance: NA
j_gene: TRBJ1-4
v_gene: TRBV19
CDR3aa: CASGQIELSSEKLFF
CDR3nt: TGTGCCAGTGGACAGATCGAACTCTCCAGTGAAAAACTGTTTTTT

d_gene: NA
len: 10
abundance: NA
j_gene: TRBJ1-2
v_gene: TRBV30
CDR3aa: CAWSGTNYTF
CDR3nt: TGTGCCTGGAGCGGGACTAACTACACCTTC

d_gene: NA
len: 14
abundance: once
j_gene: TRBJ2-5
v_gene: TRBV28
CDR3aa: CASSILPGQETQYF
CDR3nt: TGTGCCAGCAGTATCCTTCCGGGCCAAGAGACCCAGTACTTC

d_gene: NA
len: 13
abundance: NA
j_gene: TRBJ1-2
v_gene: TRBV25-1
CDR3aa: CASTRGIGYGYTF
CDR3nt: TGTGCCAGCACTAGGGGGATCGGCTATGGCTACACCTTC

d_gene: TRBD1
len: 21
abundance: NA
j_gene: TRBJ2-2
v_gene: TRBV4-3
CDR3aa: CASSHLTPGQGSLLDTGELFF
CDR3nt: TGCGCCAGCAGCCATCTCACCCCGGGACAGGGCTCTTTGTTGGACACCGGGGAGCTGTTTTTT

d_gene: NA
len: 11
abundance: once
j_gene: TRBJ1-5
v_gene: TRBV4-1
CDR3aa: CASSHDGVQHF
CDR3nt: TGCGCCAGCAGCCATGACGGGGTTCAGCATTTT

d_gene: NA
len: 14
abundance: NA
j_gene: TRBJ2-3
v_gene: TRBV5-1
CDR3aa: CASSPSGSTDTQYF
CDR3nt: TGCGCCAGCAGCCCCAGCGGGAGCACAGATACGCAGTATTTT

d_gene: NA
len: 11
abundance: NA
j_gene: TRBJ2-7
v_gene: TRBV15
CDR3aa: CATSSGYEQYF
CDR3nt: TGTGCCACCAGTTCAGGCTACGAGCAGTACTTC

d_gene: TRBD1
len: 16
abundance: NA
j_gene: TRBJ1-2
v_gene: TRBV5-6
CDR3aa: CASSSLGDSANYGYTF
CDR3nt: TGTGCCAGCAGCTCCCTCGGGGACAGCGCTAACTATGGCTACACCTTC

d_gene: NA
len: 16
abundance: once
j_gene: TRBJ2-6
v_gene: TRBV5-6
CDR3aa: CASSLGPVSGANVLTF
CDR3nt: TGTGCCAGCAGCTTGGGGCCGGTCTCTGGGGCCAACGTCCTGACTTTC

d_gene: TRBD1
len: 15
abundance: few
j_gene: TRBJ1-2
v_gene: TRBV5-1
CDR3aa: CASSVRDRDPFGYTF
CDR3nt: TGCGCCAGCAGCGTACGGGACAGGGACCCCTTTGGCTACACCTTC

d_gene: TRBD2
len: 15
abundance: NA
j_gene: TRBJ2-3
v_gene: TRBV5-1
CDR3aa: CASSSSGRAKDTQYF
CDR3nt: TGCGCCAGCAGCTCTAGCGGGAGGGCGAAAGATACGCAGTATTTT

d_gene: TRBD1
len: 12
abundance: NA
j_gene: TRBJ2-1
v_gene: TRBV6-5
CDR3aa: CASSYDRGEQFF
CDR3nt: TGTGCCAGCAGTTACGACAGGGGTGAGCAGTTCTTC

d_gene: TRBD2
len: 17
abundance: NA
j_gene: TRBJ2-4
v_gene: TRBV7-2
CDR3aa: CASSYVTSGSWGNIQYF
CDR3nt: TGTGCCAGCAGCTATGTCACTAGCGGGAGTTGGGGGAACATTCAGTACTTC

d_gene: TRBD1
len: 14
abundance: few
j_gene: TRBJ1-1
v_gene: TRBV6-5
CDR3aa: CATRSGRGDTEAFF
CDR3nt: TGTGCCACAAGGAGTGGCAGGGGGGACACTGAAGCTTTCTTT

d_gene: TRBD1
len: 15
abundance: once
j_gene: TRBJ1-6
v_gene: TRBV18
CDR3aa: CASSPPGQGNSPLHF
CDR3nt: TGTGCCAGCTCACCACCGGGACAGGGGAATTCACCCCTCCACTTT

d_gene: TRBD1
len: 15
abundance: once
j_gene: TRBJ2-7
v_gene: TRBV5-1
CDR3aa: CASSLTGITTYEQYF
CDR3nt: TGCGCCAGCAGCCTGACAGGGATAACGACCTACGAGCAGTACTTC

d_gene: NA
len: 15
abundance: NA
j_gene: TRBJ1-6
v_gene: TRBV7-2
CDR3aa: CASSLDRVNNSPLHF
CDR3nt: TGTGCCAGCAGCTTAGACAGGGTTAATAATTCACCCCTCCACTTT

d_gene: NA
len: 13
abundance: once
j_gene: TRBJ2-1
v_gene: TRBV7-9
CDR3aa: CASSSSSYNEQFF
CDR3nt: TGTGCCAGCAGCTCCTCATCCTACAATGAGCAGTTCTTC

d_gene: NA
len: 18
abundance: NA
j_gene: TRBJ2-3
v_gene: TRBV4-3
CDR3aa: CASSQDPPYGVGTDTQYF
CDR3nt: TGCGCCAGCAGCCAAGATCCCCCGTATGGGGTTGGCACAGATACGCAGTATTTT

d_gene: NA
len: 19
abundance: NA
j_gene: TRBJ2-6
v_gene: TRBV4-1
CDR3aa: CASSQVQGRLFSGANVLTF
CDR3nt: TGCGCCAGCAGCCAAGTTCAAGGACGCCTCTTCTCTGGGGCCAACGTCCTGACTTTC

d_gene: NA
len: 14
abundance: NA
j_gene: TRBJ2-3
v_gene: TRBV7-3
CDR3aa: CASSLMGGEYTQYF
CDR3nt: TGTGCCAGCAGCTTAATGGGGGGTGAATATACGCAGTATTTT

d_gene: NA
len: 15
abundance: few
j_gene: TRBJ2-6
v_gene: TRBV30
CDR3aa: CAWGTGGAGANVLTF
CDR3nt: TGTGCCTGGGGAACCGGGGGAGCTGGGGCCAACGTCCTGACTTTC

d_gene: NA
len: 14
abundance: NA
j_gene: TRBJ2-2
v_gene: TRBV2
CDR3aa: CASSVESNTGELFF
CDR3nt: TGTGCCAGCAGTGTTGAGTCGAACACCGGGGAGCTGTTTTTT